Here is one TCR beta chain with its context. What it binds is not known. Before the COVID-19 pandemic, during about 2010-2018, CD4+ T cells were taken from unexposed donors. The cells were cultured for 10 days before CD4+ T cells were isolated. As cell numbers allowed, unexposed-donor CD4+ T cells faced SARS-CoV-2 S/N and four cold-coronavirus spikes. The germline V gene encodes CDR1 SGHKS and CDR2 YYEKEE (reference sequence). The CDR3 totals 17 residues. J gave up 8 bases and V 0 bases, and 12 bases lay outside the gene matches. The sample is drawn from a study of CD4 T cells in relation to SARS-CoV-2 and coronaviruses. About the research overall: After roughly 11 days of antigen culture, PBMC TCR beta CDR3s were sequenced. The negative reference was HIV-1 Nef peptide pool or peptide-free culture. The HLA restriction of the shared crossreactive spike epitopes was mapped.

The method was immunoSEQ multiplex PCR; TCRdb's version includes in-frame clones alone and lacks a portion of them. The data hold about 22,000 clones, with 55% to 80% observed a single time. The sequence derives from a human donor in good health. The rearrangement joins TRBV5-5 to TRBJ1-4; TRBD1 aligns across 8 bases. The sequencing sample was made of CD4+ T cells from PBMCs, cultured in vitro. This chain's CDR3 is CASSLGFYQGAGEKLFF. CDR3 in DNA: TGTGCCAGCAGCTTGGGGTTTTATCAGGGGGCCGGGGAAAAACTGTTTTTT.